This T cell receptor beta chain was found in a study of T cell changes during pregnancy in multiple sclerosis. Repertoires were generated with immunoSEQ multiplex PCR, while TCRdb's copy carries only in-frame clones and drops some. Of 36,000 or so clones listed, around 89% were seen once; the top ten hold roughly 0.52%. The length of the CDR3 is 14 residues. J gave up 8 bases and V 1 base, and 7 bases lay outside the gene matches. CDR1 is LNHDA, CDR2 SQIVND, per germline (reference sequence). The specimen comprised CD4+ T cells from peripheral blood mononuclear cells, sampled in the first trimester of pregnancy. The V gene is TRBV19, the J gene TRBJ1-2; 7 nucleotides agree with TRBD1. The source is a female donor with multiple sclerosis, enrolled in a pregnancy study. The CDR3 coding sequence is TGTGCCAGTAGTATAGCCGAGGGGGCGGCGGGCTACACCTTC. Its translation is CASSIAEGAAGYTF.